The rows below give T cell receptor beta chains drawn from one sample of a study of blood T cell repertoires in COVID-19. Sequenced by immunoSEQ multiplex PCR; TCRdb stores in-frame clones only, minus some. The data contain about 220,000 clones, more than 70% of them singletons. Material for sequencing was peripheral blood. All receptors derive from a human donor in a cohort sampled during active COVID-19. CDR3s include the opening cysteine and the closing phenylalanine or tryptophan. A D gene is named only where the DNA matches it firmly. Size is omitted from some rows. Given values are once, few, many or a class for expanded clones.

abundance: -; j_gene: TRBJ2-2; d_gene: TRBD1; v_gene: TRBV7-6; CDR3aa: CASSFGQGMTGELFF; CDR3nt: TGTGCCAGCAGCTTCGGACAGGGGATGACCGGGGAGCTGTTTTTT
abundance: -; j_gene: TRBJ2-7; d_gene: TRBD1; v_gene: TRBV28; CDR3aa: CATDVGGQGREQYF; CDR3nt: TGTGCCACCGACGTCGGGGGACAGGGGCGCGAGCAGTACTTC
abundance: -; j_gene: TRBJ1-1; d_gene: TRBD1; v_gene: TRBV2; CDR3aa: CASVARTGTEAFF; CDR3nt: TGTGCCAGTGTGGCACGGACAGGGACCGAAGCTTTCTTT
abundance: -; j_gene: TRBJ2-2; d_gene: TRBD1; v_gene: TRBV4-1; CDR3aa: CASSRMGQKNTGELFF; CDR3nt: TGCGCCAGCAGCCGAATGGGACAGAAGAACACCGGGGAGCTGTTTTTT
abundance: few; j_gene: TRBJ1-1; d_gene: -; v_gene: TRBV5-6; CDR3aa: CASSFRAEAFF; CDR3nt: TGTGCCAGCAGCTTCAGGGCAGAAGCTTTCTTT
abundance: -; j_gene: TRBJ1-1; d_gene: -; v_gene: TRBV14; CDR3aa: CASSQGIRGGTEAFF; CDR3nt: TGTGCCAGCAGCCAAGGGATTAGGGGGGGAACTGAAGCTTTCTTT
abundance: few; j_gene: TRBJ2-2; d_gene: TRBD2; v_gene: TRBV2; CDR3aa: CASSLAGGPNTGELFF; CDR3nt: TGTGCCAGCAGTTTAGCGGGGGGGCCTAACACCGGGGAGCTGTTTTTT
abundance: -; j_gene: TRBJ2-5; d_gene: TRBD2; v_gene: TRBV5-1; CDR3aa: CASSRTSSGSGGTQETQYF; CDR3nt: TGCGCCAGCAGCCGAACCTCTAGCGGGAGTGGGGGGACCCAAGAGACCCAGTACTTC
abundance: -; j_gene: TRBJ2-7; d_gene: -; v_gene: TRBV7-6; CDR3aa: CASSFRRDGMQGQYF; CDR3nt: TGTGCCAGCAGCTTCAGGCGGGATGGGATGCAAGGGCAGTACTTC
abundance: -; j_gene: TRBJ1-1; d_gene: TRBD1; v_gene: TRBV29-1; CDR3aa: CSAGTGLNTEAFF; CDR3nt: TGCAGCGCCGGGACAGGATTGAACACTGAAGCTTTCTTT
abundance: -; j_gene: TRBJ2-7; d_gene: TRBD1; v_gene: TRBV7-2; CDR3aa: CASTSPTRGQEQYF; CDR3nt: TGTGCCAGCACTAGTCCCACCAGGGGGCAAGAGCAGTACTTC
abundance: -; j_gene: TRBJ1-5; d_gene: -; v_gene: TRBV27; CDR3aa: CASSFPGVNQPQHF; CDR3nt: TGTGCCAGCAGTTTTCCCGGGGTAAATCAGCCCCAGCATTTT
abundance: -; j_gene: TRBJ1-2; d_gene: TRBD1; v_gene: TRBV28; CDR3aa: CASSSGTGVYGYTF; CDR3nt: TGTGCCAGCAGTTCAGGGACAGGGGTCTATGGCTACACCTTC
abundance: -; j_gene: TRBJ2-7; d_gene: TRBD1; v_gene: TRBV6-5; CDR3aa: CASSYEGQGAYEQYF; CDR3nt: TGTGCCAGCAGTTACGAAGGACAGGGGGCCTACGAGCAGTACTTC
abundance: -; j_gene: TRBJ1-1; d_gene: -; v_gene: TRBV7-9; CDR3aa: CASSLQTANTEAFF; CDR3nt: TGTGCCAGCAGCCTCCAGACAGCGAACACTGAAGCTTTCTTT
abundance: -; j_gene: TRBJ2-2; d_gene: TRBD2; v_gene: TRBV27; CDR3aa: CASSLKRGAGGELFF; CDR3nt: TGTGCCAGCAGTTTAAAGCGGGGGGCCGGCGGGGAGCTGTTTTTT
abundance: -; j_gene: TRBJ2-2; d_gene: TRBD2; v_gene: TRBV27; CDR3aa: CASTPYLGLAANTGELFF; CDR3nt: TGTGCCAGCACCCCCTATCTAGGGCTAGCGGCGAACACCGGGGAGCTGTTTTTT
abundance: once; j_gene: TRBJ2-3; d_gene: -; v_gene: TRBV21-1; CDR3aa: CASSKDGTGWEDTQYF; CDR3nt: TGTGCCAGCAGCAAAGATGGGACAGGGTGGGAAGATACGCAGTATTTT
abundance: -; j_gene: TRBJ1-2; d_gene: -; v_gene: TRBV9; CDR3aa: CASSVGVQGSGYTF; CDR3nt: TGTGCCAGCAGCGTAGGGGTACAGGGAAGTGGCTACACCTTC